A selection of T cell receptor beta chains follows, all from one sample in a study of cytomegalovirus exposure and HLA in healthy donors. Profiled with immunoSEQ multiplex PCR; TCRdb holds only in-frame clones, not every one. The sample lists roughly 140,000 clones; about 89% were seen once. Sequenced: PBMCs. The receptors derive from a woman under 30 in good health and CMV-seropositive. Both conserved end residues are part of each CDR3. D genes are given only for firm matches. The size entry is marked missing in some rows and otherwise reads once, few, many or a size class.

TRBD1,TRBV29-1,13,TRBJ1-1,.,TGCAGCGCCGCGAAGGGGGCGAGCACTGAAGCTTTCTTT,CSAAKGASTEAFF
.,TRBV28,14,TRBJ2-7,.,TGTGCCAGCAGTTTTTCAGAATCCTTCTACGAGCAGTACTTC,CASSFSESFYEQYF
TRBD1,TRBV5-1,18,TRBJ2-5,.,TGCGCCAGCAGCCCCACCTTAGGGACAGGGGGCTTGGGAGAGACCCAGTACTTC,CASSPTLGTGGLGETQYF
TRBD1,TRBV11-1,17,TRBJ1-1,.,TGTGCCAGCAGCTTAACGCACAGGGGGGCTTGGAACACTGAAGCTTTCTTT,CASSLTHRGAWNTEAFF
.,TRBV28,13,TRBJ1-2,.,TGTGCCAGCAGTTCGTGGGCCAACTATGGCTACACCTTC,CASSSWANYGYTF
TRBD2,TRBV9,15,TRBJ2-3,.,TGTGCCAGCAGCTTCCGGACTAGCGGGATCGATACGCAGTATTTT,CASSFRTSGIDTQYF
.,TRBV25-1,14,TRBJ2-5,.,TGTGCCAGCAGTGAATCGGGGGATCTTGAGACCCAGTACTTC,CASSESGDLETQYF
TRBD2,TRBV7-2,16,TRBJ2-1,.,TGTGCCAGCACCCTTGGGTCGGGCGGGAGGTGGAATGAGCAGTTCTTC,CASTLGSGGRWNEQFF
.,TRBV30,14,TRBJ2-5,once,TGTGCCTGGAGCTTGCTTGACTACCAAGGGACCCAGTACTTC,CAWSLLDYQGTQYF
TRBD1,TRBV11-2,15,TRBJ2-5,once,TGTGCCAGCAGCTTCGTAACAGGGGGTATAGAGACCCAGTACTTC,CASSFVTGGIETQYF
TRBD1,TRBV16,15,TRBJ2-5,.,TGTGCCAGCAGCCAACTGACAGGGGGATTAGAGACCCAGTACTTC,CASSQLTGGLETQYF
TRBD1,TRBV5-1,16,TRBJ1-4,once,TGCGCCAGCAGCTTGCACAGGGGAGTAGCTAATGAAAAACTGTTTTTT,CASSLHRGVANEKLFF
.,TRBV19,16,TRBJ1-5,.,TGTGCCAGTGTACGAGAGACTGCGAGAGGCAATCAGCCCCAGCATTTT,CASVRETARGNQPQHF
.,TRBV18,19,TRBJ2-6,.,TGTGCCAGCTCACCCATAACACCGGGGTCCCCCTCCGGGGCCAACGTCCTGACTTTC,CASSPITPGSPSGANVLTF
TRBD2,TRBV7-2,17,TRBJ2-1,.,TGTGCCAGCAGCCCCTACGGACTAGCGGGAGACAATGATGAGCAGTTCTTC,CASSPYGLAGDNDEQFF
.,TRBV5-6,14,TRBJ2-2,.,TGTGCCAGCAGCTTCGGGAGCCGAACCGGGGAGCTGTTTTTT,CASSFGSRTGELFF
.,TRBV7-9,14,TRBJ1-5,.,TGTGCCAGCAGCTTTGGGACTCTAAATCAGCCCCAGCATTTT,CASSFGTLNQPQHF
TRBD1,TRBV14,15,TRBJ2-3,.,TGTGCCAGCAGCCACACAGGGGCTAGCACAGATACGCAGTATTTT,CASSHTGASTDTQYF
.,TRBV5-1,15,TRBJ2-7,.,TGCGCCAGCAGCTTTGGGGGCGGGAGATCCTACGAGCAGTACTTC,CASSFGGGRSYEQYF
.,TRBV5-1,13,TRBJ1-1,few,TGCGCCAGCAGCTTGGGCGCGAACACTGAAGCTTTCTTT,CASSLGANTEAFF
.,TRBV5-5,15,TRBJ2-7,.,TGTGCCAGCAGCTTCACCCGAGGGGGGGGCTACGAGCAGTACTTC,CASSFTRGGGYEQYF
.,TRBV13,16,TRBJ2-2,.,TGTGCCAGCAGCTTTAAAGAAGGGGTGTACACCGGGGAGCTGTTTTTT,CASSFKEGVYTGELFF
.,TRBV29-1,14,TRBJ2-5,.,TGCAGCGTTGAAGTCCCCCCGAGGGGGGAGACCCAGTACTTC,CSVEVPPRGETQYF
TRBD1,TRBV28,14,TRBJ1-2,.,TGTGCCAGCAGTGCCGGACAGGGCCTCTATGGCTACACCTTC,CASSAGQGLYGYTF